This T cell receptor (beta chain) was found in a study of technical replicates of blood from several donors. TCRdb's copy holds only in-frame clones and misses some; the assay was immunoSEQ multiplex PCR. Among about 81,000 clones listed, 95% were seen once. From germline, CDR1 is ENHRY and CDR2 SYGVKD. The CDR3 runs 15 residues. The trim removed 1 base at V and 6 bases at J, leaving 4 bases unmatched. The receptor was isolated from a human donor in good health. The chain couples TRBV10-3 to TRBJ1-5; 9 bases align to TRBD1. The sample taken for sequencing was T cells isolated from PBMCs. The CDR3: CAISELGQGSQPQHF. CDR3 nucleotide sequence: TGTGCCATCAGTGAGTTGGGACAGGGAAGTCAGCCCCAGCATTTT.